This T cell receptor beta chain was found in a study of human T cells and chemical hapten exposure. This clonotype was counted only a few times. Time point described: pre-sensitization, week 0. Treatment of the sample: therapeutic diphenylcyclopropenone sensitization with weekly scalp DPC. CDR3 length equals 14 residues. TCRdb reprocessed the RACE reads with MiXCR, giving one entry per CDR3 protein. The sample comprises tens of thousands of distinct CDR3 sequences, roughly 8.8% of which are singletons, and around 3.6% rests with the top ten. The chain uses TRBV12-3 or TRBV12-4 and TRBJ2-1, with TRBD1 as a possible D gene (6 bases). Material: whole blood, obtained in connection with sensitization to the hapten diphenylcyclopropenone (DPC). This receptor was identified in a woman aged 35 to 49 with alopecia areata. Some clones in this sample may be carry-over from other donors' samples. The CDR3 here is CAVRFRGPYNEQFF. In nucleotides, the CDR3 is TGTGCAGTACGGTTCAGGGGCCCCTACAATGAGCAGTTCTTC.